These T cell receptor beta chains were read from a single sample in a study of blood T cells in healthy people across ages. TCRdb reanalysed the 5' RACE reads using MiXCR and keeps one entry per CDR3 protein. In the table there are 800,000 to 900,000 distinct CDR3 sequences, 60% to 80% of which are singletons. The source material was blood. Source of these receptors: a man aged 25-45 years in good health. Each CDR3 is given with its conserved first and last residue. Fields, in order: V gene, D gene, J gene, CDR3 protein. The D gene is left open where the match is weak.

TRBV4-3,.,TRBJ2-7,CASSRSDTGIYEQYF
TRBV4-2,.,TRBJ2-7,CASSPPVRNEQYF
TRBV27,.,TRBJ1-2,CASSVTGLYGYTF
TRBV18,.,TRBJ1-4,CASSPPVGPAKLFF
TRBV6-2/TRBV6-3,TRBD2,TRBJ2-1,CASSYSLAGGPYNEQFF
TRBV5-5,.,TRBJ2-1,CASSLLDQQFF
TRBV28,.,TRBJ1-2,CASYLGRANYGYTF
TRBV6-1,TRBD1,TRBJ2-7,CASSEVGQGSYEQYF
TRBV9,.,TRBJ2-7,CASSVGSGAFSYEQYF
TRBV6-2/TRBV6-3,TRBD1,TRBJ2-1,CASSYGQGGDEQFF
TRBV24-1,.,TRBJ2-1,CATKATANNEQFF
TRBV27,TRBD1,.,CASSFLRTGHGGEQYF
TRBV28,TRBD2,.,CASSFPPGLAGGRSYNEQYF
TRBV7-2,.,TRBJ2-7,CASSPNHQYEQYF
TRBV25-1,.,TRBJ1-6,CASSESRVRSPLHF